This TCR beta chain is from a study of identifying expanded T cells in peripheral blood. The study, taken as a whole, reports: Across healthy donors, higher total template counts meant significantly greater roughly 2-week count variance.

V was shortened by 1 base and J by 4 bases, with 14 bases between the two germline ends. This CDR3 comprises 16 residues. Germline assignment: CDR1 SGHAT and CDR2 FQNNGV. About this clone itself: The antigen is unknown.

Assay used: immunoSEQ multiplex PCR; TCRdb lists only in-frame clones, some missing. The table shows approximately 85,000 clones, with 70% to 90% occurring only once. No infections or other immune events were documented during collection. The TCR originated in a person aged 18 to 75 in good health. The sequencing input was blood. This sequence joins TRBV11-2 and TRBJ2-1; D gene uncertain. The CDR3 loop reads CASSLGQTYEYNEQFF. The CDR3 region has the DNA TGTGCCAGCAGCTTAGGGCAGACCTACGAATACAATGAGCAGTTCTTC.